This section outlines one T cell receptor (beta chain) sequence together with its context. Antigen unknown. These data belong to a study of T-cell memory formation after mild COVID-19. Points from the study as a whole: Among contracting clones, CD4+ were mainly CM/EM and CD8+ enriched in EMRA. Clones that contracted from day 15 to 85 were balanced CD4/CD8, while later expanders leaned CD4+.

The CDR3 has 16 residues. The V and J ends lost 6 bases and 2 bases, in that order; junction bases with no gene match: 8. Germline V gives CDR1 MNHEY, CDR2 SVGAGI. With constant-segment primers, 5'RACE yielded cDNA libraries of TCR alpha and TCR beta that carried sample barcodes and UMIs. TCRdb passed the 5' RACE reads through MiXCR, listing each CDR3 protein once. The sample holds hundreds of thousands of distinct CDR3 sequences, roughly 15% seen once. The TCR comes from a man younger than 35 who had mild COVID-19 (a few samples of this study predate the infection). Cell type and time point are not known. The chain is built from TRBV6-5 and TRBJ2-2; 8 bases are shared with TRBD2. The sample was PBMCs or a T cell subset sorted from them (not recorded which). CDR3 coding DNA: TGTGCCAGCAGCCTCAGCGGGGGCACCAACACCGGGGAGCTGTTTTTT. It encodes CASSLSGGTNTGELFF.